These 4 T cell receptor beta chains were all obtained from the same sample, sequenced in a study of T-cell reconstitution after alpha-beta-depleted transplantation in children. Preparation of the TCRbeta library used unique molecular identifiers. One entry per CDR3 protein, called by TCRdb with MiXCR from the PCR reads. The sample has about a million distinct CDR3 sequences; 25% to 30% are singletons. This sample comprised PBMCs, mostly from graft donor cells, obtained 360 days after TCRalphabeta/CD19-depleted stem cell transplant. These receptor sequences come from a boy under two years old who had a stem cell transplant for SCID, so the T cells may come from the graft donor.

This clonotype was picked up a small number of times. V usage is TRBV20-1 and J usage is TRBJ2-3, with TRBD2 matching over 12 bases. Germline V gene data show CDR1 as DFQATT and CDR2 as SNEGSKA (reference sequence). The CDR3 consists of 14 residues. J gave up 4 bases and V 6 bases, and 5 bases lay outside the gene matches. The CDR3 loop reads CSASSGGASDTQYF. The CDR3 DNA sequence: TGCAGTGCCTCTAGCGGGGGGGCCTCAGATACGCAGTATTTT.

The chain combines TRBV20-1 with TRBJ2-5, with D perhaps matching TRBD2 (6 bases). V dropped 6 bases and J dropped 5 bases, with 19 bases sitting between them. CDR1 is DFQATT and CDR2 is SNEGSKA in the germline V gene (reference sequence). The CDR3 extends over 14 amino acids. CDR3 protein: CSAPPPREEETQYF. Written as DNA, the CDR3 is TGCAGTGCCCCCCCACCCAGGGAGGAGGAGACCCAGTACTTC.

Remarks on this clonotype: At one boundary the junction diverges from the germline segment, which might be a read error. The chain employs TRBV3-1 and TRBJ2-4; D remains ambiguous. The CDR3 is made up of 14 amino acids. Germline-derived CDR1 and CDR2 are LGHDT and YNNKEL (reference sequence). CDR3 bases: TGTGCCAGCAGCCCGCAAGCTACTGACCCACGGCTGCACTTC. This gives the protein CASSPQATDPRLHF.

V usage is TRBV9 and J usage is TRBJ1-1; D is unresolved. Trimming stripped 3 bases from V and 10 bases from J, with 10 bases between. The CDR3 is 11 amino acids. Germline lookup yields CDR1 SGDLS and CDR2 YYNGEE. The CDR3 sequence: CASSGYDGAFF. In DNA, the CDR3 is TGTGCCAGCAGCGGATACGATGGAGCTTTCTTT. Drawing the rest from reference TRBV9 and TRBJ1-1, the complete variable domain is DSGVTQTPKHLITATGQRVTLRCSPRSGDLSVYWYQQSLDQGLQFLIQYYNGEERAKGNILERFSAQQFPDLHSELNLSSLELGDSALYFCASSGYDGAFFGQGTRLTVV.